This T cell receptor beta chain is from a study of blood T cell repertoires in COVID-19. At the level of the study: The origin of the acute and convalescent COVID-19 samples was the United States, Italy and Spain. PBMCs, B-cell-depleted T cells, or T cells provided the cDNA or gDNA that made up the material.

In the study's own analysis: Amplification from reference gene primers served as the basis for estimated nucleated cell counts. TCRdb's table, derived via immunoSEQ multiplex PCR, lists solely in-frame clones and lacks some. V, J and clone size are taken as reported in that table, and D and trimming were inferred from the DNA itself. The sample lists about 71,000 clones; about nine tenths were seen once. On this clone itself: The junction shows a germline mismatch at one end, possibly a read error.

CDR1 is SSHAT and CDR2 is FNYEAQ in the germline V gene (reference sequence). The CDR3 covers 15 residues. The chain is built from TRBV7-7 and TRBJ2-1, with TRBD1 matching 9 bases. The TCR originated in a man aged 25 to 40 with acute or convalescent COVID-19. The sequencing input was peripheral blood. CDR3 amino acids: CASSSWTGEDNEQFF. The CDR3 DNA sequence: TGTGCTAGCAGCTCCTGGACAGGGGAGGACAATGAGCAGTTCTTC.